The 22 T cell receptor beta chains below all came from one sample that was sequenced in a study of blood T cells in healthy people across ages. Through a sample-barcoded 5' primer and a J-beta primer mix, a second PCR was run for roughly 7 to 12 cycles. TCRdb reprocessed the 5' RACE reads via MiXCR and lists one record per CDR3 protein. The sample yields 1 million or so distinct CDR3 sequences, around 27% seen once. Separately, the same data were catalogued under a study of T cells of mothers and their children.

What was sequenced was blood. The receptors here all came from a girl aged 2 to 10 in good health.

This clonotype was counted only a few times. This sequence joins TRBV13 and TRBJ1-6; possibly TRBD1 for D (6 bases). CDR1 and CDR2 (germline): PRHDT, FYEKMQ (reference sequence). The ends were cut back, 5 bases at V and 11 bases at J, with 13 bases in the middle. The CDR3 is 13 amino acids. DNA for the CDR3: TGTGCCAGCAGCACCGGGACAATGCCACCCCTCCACTTT. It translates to CASSTGTMPPLHF.

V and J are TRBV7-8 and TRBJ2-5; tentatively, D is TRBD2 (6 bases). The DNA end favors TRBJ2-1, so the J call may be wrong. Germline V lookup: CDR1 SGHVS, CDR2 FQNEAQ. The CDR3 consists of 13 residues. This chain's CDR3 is CASSLASGYEQFF. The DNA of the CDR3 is TGTGCCAGCAGCTTAGCTAGCGGCTATGAGCAGTTCTTC.

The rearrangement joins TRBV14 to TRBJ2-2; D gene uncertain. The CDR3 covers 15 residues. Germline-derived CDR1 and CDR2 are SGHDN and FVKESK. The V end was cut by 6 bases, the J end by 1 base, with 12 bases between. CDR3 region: CASRKSSVNTGELFF. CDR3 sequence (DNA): TGTGCCAGCAGAAAAAGCTCTGTGAACACCGGGGAGCTGTTTTTT.

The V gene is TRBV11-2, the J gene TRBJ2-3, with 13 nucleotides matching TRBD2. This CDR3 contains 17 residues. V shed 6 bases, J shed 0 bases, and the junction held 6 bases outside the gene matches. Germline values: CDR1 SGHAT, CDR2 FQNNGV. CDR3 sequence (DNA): TGTGCCAGCAGGTGGACTAGCGGGAGATCTAGCACAGATACGCAGTATTTT. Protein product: CASRWTSGRSSTDTQYF.

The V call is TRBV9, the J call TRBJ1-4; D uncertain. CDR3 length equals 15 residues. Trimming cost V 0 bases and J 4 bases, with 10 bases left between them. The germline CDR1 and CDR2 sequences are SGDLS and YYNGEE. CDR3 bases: TGTGCCAGCAGCGTAGGCGGGGTCGGTAATGAAAAACTGTTTTTT. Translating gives CASSVGGVGNEKLFF.

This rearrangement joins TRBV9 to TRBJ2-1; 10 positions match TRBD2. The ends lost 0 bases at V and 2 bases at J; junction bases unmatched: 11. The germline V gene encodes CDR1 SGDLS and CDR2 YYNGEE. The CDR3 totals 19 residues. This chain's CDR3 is CASSVVPPSGGHTYNEQFF. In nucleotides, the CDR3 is TGTGCCAGCAGCGTAGTTCCACCTAGCGGGGGACATACCTACAATGAGCAGTTCTTC. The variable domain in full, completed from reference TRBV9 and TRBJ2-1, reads DSGVTQTPKHLITATGQRVTLRCSPRSGDLSVYWYQQSLDQGLQFLIQYYNGEERAKGNILERFSAQQFPDLHSELNLSSLELGDSALYFCASSVVPPSGGHTYNEQFFGPGTRLTVL.

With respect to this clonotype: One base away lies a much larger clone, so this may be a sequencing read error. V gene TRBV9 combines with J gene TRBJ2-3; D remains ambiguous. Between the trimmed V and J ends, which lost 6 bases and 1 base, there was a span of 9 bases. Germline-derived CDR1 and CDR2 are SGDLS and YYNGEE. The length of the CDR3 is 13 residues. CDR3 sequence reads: CASKPGGTDTQYF. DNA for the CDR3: TGTGCCAGCAAGCCTGGCGGCACAGATACGCAGTATTTT. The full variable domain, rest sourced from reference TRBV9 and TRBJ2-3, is DSGVTQTPKHLITATGQRVTLRCSPRSGDLSVYWYQQSLDQGLQFLIQYYNGEERAKGNILERFSAQQFPDLHSELNLSSLELGDSALYFCASKPGGTDTQYFGPGTRLTVL.

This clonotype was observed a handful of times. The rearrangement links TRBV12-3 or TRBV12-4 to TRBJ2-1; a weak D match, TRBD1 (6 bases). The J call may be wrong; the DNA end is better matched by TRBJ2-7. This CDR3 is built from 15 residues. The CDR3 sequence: CASSLGQKGLREQYF. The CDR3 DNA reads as TGTGCCAGCAGTCTCGGACAGAAAGGATTACGAGAGCAGTACTTC.

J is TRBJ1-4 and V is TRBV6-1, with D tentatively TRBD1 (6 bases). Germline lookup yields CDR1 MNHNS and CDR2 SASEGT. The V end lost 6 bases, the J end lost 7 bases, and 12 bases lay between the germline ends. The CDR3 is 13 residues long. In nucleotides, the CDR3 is TGTGCCAGCAGAGGGGACAACGGTGAAAAACTGTTTTTT. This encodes CASRGDNGEKLFF.

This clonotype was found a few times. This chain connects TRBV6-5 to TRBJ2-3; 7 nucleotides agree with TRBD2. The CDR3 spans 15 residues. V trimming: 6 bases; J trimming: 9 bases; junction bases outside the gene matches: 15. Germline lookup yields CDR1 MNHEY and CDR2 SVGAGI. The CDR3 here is CASRRLATKEETQYF. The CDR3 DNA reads TGTGCCAGCAGACGACTAGCCACCAAGGAGGAGACGCAGTATTTT.

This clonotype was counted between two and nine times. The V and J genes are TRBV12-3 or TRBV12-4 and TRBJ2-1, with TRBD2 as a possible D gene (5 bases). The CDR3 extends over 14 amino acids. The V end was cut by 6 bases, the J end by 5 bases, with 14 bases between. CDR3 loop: CASRKADHHNEQFF. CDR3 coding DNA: TGTGCCAGCAGAAAAGCGGATCACCACAATGAGCAGTTCTTC.

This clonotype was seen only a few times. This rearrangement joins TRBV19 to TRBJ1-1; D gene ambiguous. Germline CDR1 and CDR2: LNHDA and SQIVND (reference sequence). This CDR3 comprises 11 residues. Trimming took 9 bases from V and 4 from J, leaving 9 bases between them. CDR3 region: CASWAGTEAFF. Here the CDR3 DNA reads TGTGCCAGCTGGGCGGGCACTGAAGCTTTCTTT.

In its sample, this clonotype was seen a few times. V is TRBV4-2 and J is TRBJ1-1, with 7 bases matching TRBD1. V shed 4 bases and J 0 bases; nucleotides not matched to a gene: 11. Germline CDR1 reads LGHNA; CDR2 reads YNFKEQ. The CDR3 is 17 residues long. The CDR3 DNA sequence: TGTGCCAGCAGCCTCGTAGGGAGGGACAGATTGAACACTGAAGCTTTCTTT. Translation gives CASSLVGRDRLNTEAFF.

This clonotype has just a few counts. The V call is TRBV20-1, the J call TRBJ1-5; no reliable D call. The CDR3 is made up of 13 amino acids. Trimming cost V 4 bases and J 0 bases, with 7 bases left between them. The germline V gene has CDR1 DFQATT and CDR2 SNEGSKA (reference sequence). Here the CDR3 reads CSATGYSNQPQHF. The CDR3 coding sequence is TGCAGTGCTACAGGATATAGCAATCAGCCCCAGCATTTT.

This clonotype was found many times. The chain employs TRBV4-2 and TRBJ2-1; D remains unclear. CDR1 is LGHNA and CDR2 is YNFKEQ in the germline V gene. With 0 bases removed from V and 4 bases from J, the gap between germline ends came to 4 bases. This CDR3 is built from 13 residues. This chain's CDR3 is CASSQEGYNEQFF. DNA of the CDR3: TGTGCCAGCAGCCAAGAAGGATACAATGAGCAGTTCTTC.

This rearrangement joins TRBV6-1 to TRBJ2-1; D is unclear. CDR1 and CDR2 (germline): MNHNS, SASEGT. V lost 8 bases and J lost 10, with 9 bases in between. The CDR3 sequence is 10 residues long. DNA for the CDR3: TGTGCCAGCCTCGAACTGGAGCAGTTCTTC. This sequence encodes CASLELEQFF.

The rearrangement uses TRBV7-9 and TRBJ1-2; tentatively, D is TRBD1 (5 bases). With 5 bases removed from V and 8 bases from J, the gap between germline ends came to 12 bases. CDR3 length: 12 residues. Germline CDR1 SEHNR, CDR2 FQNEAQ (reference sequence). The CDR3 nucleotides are TGTGCCAGCAGCCAGGGAGCGCAAGGCTACACCTTC. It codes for CASSQGAQGYTF.

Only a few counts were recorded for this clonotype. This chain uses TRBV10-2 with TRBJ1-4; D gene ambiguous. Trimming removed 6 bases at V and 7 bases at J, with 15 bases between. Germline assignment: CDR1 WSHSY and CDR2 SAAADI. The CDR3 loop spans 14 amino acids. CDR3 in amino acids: CASRDRIRSEKLFF. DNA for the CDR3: TGCGCCAGCAGGGACCGGATCCGATCTGAAAAACTGTTTTTT.

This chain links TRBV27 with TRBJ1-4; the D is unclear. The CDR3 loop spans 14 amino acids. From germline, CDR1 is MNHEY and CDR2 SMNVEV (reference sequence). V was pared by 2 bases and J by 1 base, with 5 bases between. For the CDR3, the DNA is TGTGCCAGCAGTTTAATTGGAACTAATGAAAAACTGTTTTTT. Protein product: CASSLIGTNEKLFF.

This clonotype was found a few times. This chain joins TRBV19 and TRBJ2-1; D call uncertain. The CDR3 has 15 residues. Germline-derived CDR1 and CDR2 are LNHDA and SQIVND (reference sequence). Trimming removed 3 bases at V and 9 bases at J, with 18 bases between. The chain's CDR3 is CASSMKPNPEFEQFF. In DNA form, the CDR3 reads TGTGCCAGTAGTATGAAGCCAAACCCGGAATTTGAGCAGTTCTTC.

In DNA, the CDR3 is TGTGCCAGCAGCCCCGGACAATCAGGTTGGGAAAAACTGTTTTTT. Its translation is CASSPGQSGWEKLFF. The V and J genes are TRBV6-5 and TRBJ1-4, with a weak D call TRBD1 (5 bases). V lost 6 bases, J lost 8 bases, and 19 bases lay in between. The CDR3 loop spans 15 amino acids. The germline gives CDR1 MNHEY, CDR2 SVGAGI.

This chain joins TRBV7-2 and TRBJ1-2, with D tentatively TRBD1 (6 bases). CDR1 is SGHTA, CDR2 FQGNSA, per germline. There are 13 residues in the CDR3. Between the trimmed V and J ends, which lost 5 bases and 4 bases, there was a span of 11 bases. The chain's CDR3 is CASSPLTGYGYTF. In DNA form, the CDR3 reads TGTGCCAGCAGCCCCTTGACAGGCTATGGCTACACCTTC.